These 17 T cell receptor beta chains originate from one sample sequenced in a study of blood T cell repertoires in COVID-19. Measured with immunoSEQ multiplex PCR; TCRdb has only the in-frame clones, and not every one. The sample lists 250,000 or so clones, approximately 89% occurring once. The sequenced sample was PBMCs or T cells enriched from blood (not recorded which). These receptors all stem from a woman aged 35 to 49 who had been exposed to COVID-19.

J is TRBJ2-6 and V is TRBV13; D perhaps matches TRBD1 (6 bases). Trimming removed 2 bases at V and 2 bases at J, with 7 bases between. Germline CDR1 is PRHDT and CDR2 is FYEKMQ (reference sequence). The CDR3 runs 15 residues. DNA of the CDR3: TGTGCCAGCAGCTTAACAGGGACTGGGGCCAACGTCCTGACTTTC. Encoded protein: CASSLTGTGANVLTF.

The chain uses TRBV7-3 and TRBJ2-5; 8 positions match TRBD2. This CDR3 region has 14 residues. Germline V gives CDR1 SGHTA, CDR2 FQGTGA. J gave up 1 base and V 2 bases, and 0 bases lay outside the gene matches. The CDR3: CASSLAGGQETQYF. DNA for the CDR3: TGTGCCAGCAGCTTAGCGGGGGGCCAAGAGACCCAGTACTTC.

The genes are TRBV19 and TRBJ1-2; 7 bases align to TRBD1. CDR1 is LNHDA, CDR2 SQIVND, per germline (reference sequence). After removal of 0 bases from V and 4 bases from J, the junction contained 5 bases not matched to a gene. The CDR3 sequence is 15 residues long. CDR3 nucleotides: TGTGCCAGTAGTATAGAGACAGGGCCCTTCTATGGCTACACCTTC. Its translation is CASSIETGPFYGYTF.

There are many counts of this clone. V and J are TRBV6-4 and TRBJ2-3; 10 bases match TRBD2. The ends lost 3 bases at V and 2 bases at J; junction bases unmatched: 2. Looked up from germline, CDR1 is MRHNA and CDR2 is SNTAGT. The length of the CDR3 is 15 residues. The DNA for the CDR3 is TGTGCCAGCAGTGAAGGACTAGCGGCCACAGATACGCAGTATTTT. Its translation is CASSEGLAATDTQYF.

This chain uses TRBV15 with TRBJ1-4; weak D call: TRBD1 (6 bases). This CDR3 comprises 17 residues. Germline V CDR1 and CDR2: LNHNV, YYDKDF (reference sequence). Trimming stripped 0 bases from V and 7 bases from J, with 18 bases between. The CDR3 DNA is TGTGCCACCAGCAGAGAAGCCCCCGGGACAAGATTTGAAAAACTGTTTTTT. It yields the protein CATSREAPGTRFEKLFF.

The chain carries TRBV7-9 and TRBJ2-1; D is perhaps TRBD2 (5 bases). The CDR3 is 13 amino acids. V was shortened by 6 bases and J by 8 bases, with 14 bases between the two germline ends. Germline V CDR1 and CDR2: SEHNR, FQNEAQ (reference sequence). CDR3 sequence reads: CASSPSYSDEQFF. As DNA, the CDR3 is TGTGCCAGCAGTCCCTCATATAGCGATGAGCAGTTCTTC.

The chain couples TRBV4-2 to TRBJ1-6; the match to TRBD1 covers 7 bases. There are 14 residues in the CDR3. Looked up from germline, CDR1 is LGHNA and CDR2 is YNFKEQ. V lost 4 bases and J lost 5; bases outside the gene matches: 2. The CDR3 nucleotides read TGTGCCAGCAGCCTCACAGGGGATAATTCACCCCTCCACTTT. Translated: CASSLTGDNSPLHF.

CDR3 bases: TGTGCCAGCAGCTTAGTGACAGCCAAAGGGGCGATCGAAGCTTTCTTT. Translating it yields CASSLVTAKGAIEAFF. The chain has TRBV7-9 and TRBJ1-1; TRBD1 might be the D (5 bases). This CDR3 contains 16 residues. CDR1 SEHNR and CDR2 FQNEAQ come from the germline V gene (reference sequence). With 1 base removed from V and 8 bases from J, the gap between germline ends came to 20 bases.

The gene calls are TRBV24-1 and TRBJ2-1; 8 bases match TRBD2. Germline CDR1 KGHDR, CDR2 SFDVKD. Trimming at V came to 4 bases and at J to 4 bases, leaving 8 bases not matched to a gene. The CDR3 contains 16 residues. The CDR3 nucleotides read TGTGCCACCAGTGACCGTTGGACTAGCTCTTACAATGAGCAGTTCTTC. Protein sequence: CATSDRWTSSYNEQFF.

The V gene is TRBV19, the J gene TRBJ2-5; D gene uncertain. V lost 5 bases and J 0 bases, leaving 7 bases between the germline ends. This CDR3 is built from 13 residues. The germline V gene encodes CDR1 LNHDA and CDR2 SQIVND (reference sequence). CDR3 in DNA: TGTGCCAGTAGTCGGTCGTACCAAGAGACCCAGTACTTC. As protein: CASSRSYQETQYF. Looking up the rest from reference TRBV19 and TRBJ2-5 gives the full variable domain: DGGITQSPKYLFRKEGQNVTLSCEQNLNHDAMYWYRQDPGQGLRLIYYSQIVNDFQKGDIAEGYSVSREKKESFPLTVTSAQKNPTAFYLCASSRSYQETQYFGPGTRLLVL.

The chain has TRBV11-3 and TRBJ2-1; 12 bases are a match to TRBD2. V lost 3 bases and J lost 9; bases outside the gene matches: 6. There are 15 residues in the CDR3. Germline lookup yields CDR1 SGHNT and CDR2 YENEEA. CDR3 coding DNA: TGTGCCAGCAGCTTCCGGACTAGCGGGATGGGTGAGCAGTTCTTC. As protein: CASSFRTSGMGEQFF.

CDR3: CASSRQEPSNQPQHF. For the CDR3, the DNA is TGTGCCAGCAGTCGACAGGAACCGAGCAATCAGCCCCAGCATTTT. The rearrangement joins TRBV6-2 or TRBV6-3 to TRBJ1-5; D possibly corresponds to TRBD1 (6 bases). The V end was cut by 5 bases, the J end by 1 base, with 12 bases between. The CDR3 length is 15 residues. Germline loops: CDR1 MNHEY, CDR2 SVGEGT.

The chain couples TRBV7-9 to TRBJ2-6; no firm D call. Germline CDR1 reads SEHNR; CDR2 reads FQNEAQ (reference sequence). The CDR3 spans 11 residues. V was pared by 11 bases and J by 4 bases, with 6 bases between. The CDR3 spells CAYQGANVLTF. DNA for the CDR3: TGTGCCTACCAGGGGGCCAACGTCCTGACTTTC. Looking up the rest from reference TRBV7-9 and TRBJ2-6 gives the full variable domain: DTGVSQNPRHKITKRGQNVTFRCDPISEHNRLYWYRQTLGQGPEFLTYFQNEAQLEKSRLLSDRFSAERPKGSFSTLEIQRTEQGDSAMYLCAYQGANVLTFGAGSRLTVL.

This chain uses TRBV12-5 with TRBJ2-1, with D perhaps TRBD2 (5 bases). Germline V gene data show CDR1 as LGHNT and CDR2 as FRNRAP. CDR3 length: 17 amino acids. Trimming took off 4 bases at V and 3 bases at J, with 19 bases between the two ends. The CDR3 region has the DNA TGTGCTAGTGGTTCGACGGACTCCCGGGCTAACTACAATGAGCAGTTCTTC. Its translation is CASGSTDSRANYNEQFF. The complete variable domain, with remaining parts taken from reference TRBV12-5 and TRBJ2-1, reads DARVTQTPRHKVTEMGQEVTMRCQPILGHNTVFWYRQTMMQGLELLAYFRNRAPLDDSGMPKDRFSAEMPDATLATLKIQPSEPRDSAVYFCASGSTDSRANYNEQFFGPGTRLTVL.

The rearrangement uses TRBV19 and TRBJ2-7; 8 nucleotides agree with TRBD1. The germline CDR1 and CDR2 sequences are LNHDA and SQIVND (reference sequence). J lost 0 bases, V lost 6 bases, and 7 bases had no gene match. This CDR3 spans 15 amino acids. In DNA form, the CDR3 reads TGTGCCAGTAGCAAGGGGACAGGCACCTCCTACGAGCAGTACTTC. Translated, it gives CASSKGTGTSYEQYF.

CDR3 nucleotides: TGTGCCAGCAGCCATAAAAAAGGGGAAAACACCGGGGAGCTGTTTTTT. Amino acid sequence: CASSHKKGENTGELFF. This rearrangement joins TRBV3-1 (or the pseudogene TRBV3-2) to TRBJ2-2; possibly TRBD1 for D (5 bases). Germline CDR1 LGHDT, CDR2 YNNKEL (reference sequence). The CDR3 covers 16 residues. V lost 3 bases and J 2 bases, leaving 13 bases between the germline ends.

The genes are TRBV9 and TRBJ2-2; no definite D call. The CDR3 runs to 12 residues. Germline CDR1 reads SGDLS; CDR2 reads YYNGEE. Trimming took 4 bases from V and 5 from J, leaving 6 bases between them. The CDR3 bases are TGTGCCAGCAGCCCCCGGACCGGGGAGCTGTTTTTT. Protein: CASSPRTGELFF. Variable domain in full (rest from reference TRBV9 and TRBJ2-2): DSGVTQTPKHLITATGQRVTLRCSPRSGDLSVYWYQQSLDQGLQFLIQYYNGEERAKGNILERFSAQQFPDLHSELNLSSLELGDSALYFCASSPRTGELFFGEGSRLTVL.